These T cell receptor beta chains were read from a single sample in a study of CD8+CD57+ T cells in acquired aplastic anemia. TCRdb re-called the reads with MiXCR, one entry per CDR3 protein. This table has a few hundred thousand distinct CDR3 sequences, 61% appearing once. Sequenced material: sorted CD4+, CD8+, or CD8+CD57+ T cells (not recorded which) from PBMCs. These TCRs come from a human donor in good health. Both conserved end residues are part of each CDR3. The D gene is left open where the match is weak. Clone size, where shown, is once, few, many, or a class for clones that have expanded.

CDR3nt: TGTGCCAGCAGCTTAACCGCCTCTGTGGCGGCCAATGAGCAGTTATTC; CDR3aa: CASSLTASVAANEQLF; d_gene: -; v_gene: TRBV7-9; j_gene: TRBJ2-1; abundance: -
CDR3nt: TGCAGCGCCCAGGGTTTTTCCTACGAGCAGTACTTC; CDR3aa: CSAQGFSYEQYF; d_gene: -; v_gene: TRBV29-1; j_gene: TRBJ2-7; abundance: -
CDR3nt: TGTGCCAGCAGTACAGCGGGGGGCACCGGGGAGCTGTTTTTT; CDR3aa: CASSTAGGTGELFF; d_gene: TRBD2; v_gene: TRBV2; j_gene: TRBJ2-2; abundance: many
CDR3nt: TGTGCCAGCAGTGATAGGACAGGGAGCTCTGGAAACACCATATATTTT; CDR3aa: CASSDRTGSSGNTIYF; d_gene: TRBD1; v_gene: TRBV12-3/TRBV12-4; j_gene: TRBJ1-3; abundance: many
CDR3nt: TGCAGTGCTAGAGATTTATGGACTAGCCGGGACAATGAGCAGTTCTTC; CDR3aa: CSARDLWTSRDNEQFF; d_gene: TRBD2; v_gene: TRBV20-1; j_gene: TRBJ2-1; abundance: -
CDR3nt: TGTGCCAGCAGTGAGGGCGGGGCTGAAGCTTTCTTT; CDR3aa: CASSEGGAEAFF; d_gene: -; v_gene: TRBV6-1; j_gene: TRBJ1-1; abundance: -
CDR3nt: TGTGCCAGCAGTGTCGGAGGGGACGGCTACACCTTC; CDR3aa: CASSVGGDGYTF; d_gene: -; v_gene: TRBV2; j_gene: TRBJ1-2; abundance: -
CDR3nt: TGTGCCAGCAGCTTAGGGGATTCGTTCGGCTACGAGCAGTACTTC; CDR3aa: CASSLGDSFGYEQYF; d_gene: -; v_gene: TRBV7-2; j_gene: TRBJ2-7; abundance: -
CDR3nt: TGTGCCAGCAGCTTGGGGAGCGGGGCCCCCACAGATACGCAGTATTTT; CDR3aa: CASSLGSGAPTDTQYF; d_gene: TRBD2; v_gene: TRBV7-6; j_gene: TRBJ2-3; abundance: few
CDR3nt: TGTGCCACCTCAAACCGACAGGGTCCAAATGGCTACACCTTC; CDR3aa: CATSNRQGPNGYTF; d_gene: TRBD1; v_gene: TRBV24-1; j_gene: TRBJ1-2; abundance: few
CDR3nt: TGTGCCAGCAGCCTCGACCCTAACAATCCCTATGGCTACACCTTC; CDR3aa: CASSLDPNNPYGYTF; d_gene: -; v_gene: TRBV7-3; j_gene: TRBJ1-2; abundance: -